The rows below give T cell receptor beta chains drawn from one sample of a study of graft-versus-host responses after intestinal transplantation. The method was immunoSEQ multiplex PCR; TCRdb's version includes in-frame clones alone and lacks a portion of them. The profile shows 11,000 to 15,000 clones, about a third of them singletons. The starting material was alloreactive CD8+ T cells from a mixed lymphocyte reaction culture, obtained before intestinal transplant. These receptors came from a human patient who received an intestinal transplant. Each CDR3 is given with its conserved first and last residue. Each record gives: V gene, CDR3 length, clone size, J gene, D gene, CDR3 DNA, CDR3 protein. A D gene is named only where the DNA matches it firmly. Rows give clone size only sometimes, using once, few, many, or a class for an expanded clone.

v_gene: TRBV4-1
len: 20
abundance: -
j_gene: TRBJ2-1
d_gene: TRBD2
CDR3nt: TGCGCCAGCAGCCCCCTTCCCGCTAGCGGGGGCCCCCTGATCCACAATGAGCAGTTCTTC
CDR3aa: CASSPLPASGGPLIHNEQFF

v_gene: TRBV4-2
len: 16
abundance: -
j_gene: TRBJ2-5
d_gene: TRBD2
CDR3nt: TGTGCCAGCAGCCAAGGGCGCGGGGGGGCCCGCGAGACCCAGTACTTC
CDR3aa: CASSQGRGGARETQYF

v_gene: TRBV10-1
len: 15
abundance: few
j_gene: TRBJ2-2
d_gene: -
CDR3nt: TGCGCCAGCACCGGGGGACCCGCGAACACCGGGGAGCTGTTTTTT
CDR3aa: CASTGGPANTGELFF

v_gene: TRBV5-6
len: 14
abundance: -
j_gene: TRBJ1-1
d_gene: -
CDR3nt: TGTGCCAGCAGCTTGGCCGGGATGAACACTGAAGCTTTCTTT
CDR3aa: CASSLAGMNTEAFF

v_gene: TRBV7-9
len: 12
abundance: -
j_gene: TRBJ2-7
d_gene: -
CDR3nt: TGTGCCAGCAGCTTAGCTGCGGGGGAGCAGTACTTC
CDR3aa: CASSLAAGEQYF

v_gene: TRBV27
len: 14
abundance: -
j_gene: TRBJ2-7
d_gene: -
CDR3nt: TGTGCCAGCAGTTTCGGGGGACCCTCCTACGAGCAGTACTTC
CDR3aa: CASSFGGPSYEQYF

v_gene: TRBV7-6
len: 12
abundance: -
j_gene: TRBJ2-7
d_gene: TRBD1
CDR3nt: TGTGCCAGCAGTCAGACAGGGGACGAGCAGTACTTC
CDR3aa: CASSQTGDEQYF

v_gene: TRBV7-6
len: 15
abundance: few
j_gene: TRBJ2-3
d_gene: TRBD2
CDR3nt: TGTGCCAGCAGCTCTCTAGCGGGGCCGACAGATACGCAGTATTTT
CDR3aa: CASSSLAGPTDTQYF

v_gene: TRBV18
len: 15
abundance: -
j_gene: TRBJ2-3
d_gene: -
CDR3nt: TGTGCCAGCTCACCACCCAGGGCCGGCACAGATACGCAGTATTTT
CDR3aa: CASSPPRAGTDTQYF

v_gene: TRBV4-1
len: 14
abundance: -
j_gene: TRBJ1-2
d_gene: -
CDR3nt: TGCGCCAGCAGCCAGCAGGAGGCCAACTATGGCTACACCTTC
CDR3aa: CASSQQEANYGYTF

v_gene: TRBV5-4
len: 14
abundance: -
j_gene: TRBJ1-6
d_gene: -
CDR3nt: TGTGCCAGCACCCCCCGCTCCTATAATTCACCCCTCCACTTT
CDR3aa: CASTPRSYNSPLHF

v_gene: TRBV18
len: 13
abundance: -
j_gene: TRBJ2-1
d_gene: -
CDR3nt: TGTGCCAGCTCACCCCCCCCCGTACCTGAGCAGTTCTTC
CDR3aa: CASSPPPVPEQFF

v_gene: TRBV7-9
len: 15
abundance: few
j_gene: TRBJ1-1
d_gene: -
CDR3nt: TGTGCCAGCAGCTTAGGCCTAGGGGGTGGCACTGAAGCTTTCTTT
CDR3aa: CASSLGLGGGTEAFF

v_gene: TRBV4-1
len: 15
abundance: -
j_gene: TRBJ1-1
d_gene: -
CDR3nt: TGCGCCAGCAGCCCCACGGCAGGGAGGAACACTGAAGCTTTCTTT
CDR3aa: CASSPTAGRNTEAFF